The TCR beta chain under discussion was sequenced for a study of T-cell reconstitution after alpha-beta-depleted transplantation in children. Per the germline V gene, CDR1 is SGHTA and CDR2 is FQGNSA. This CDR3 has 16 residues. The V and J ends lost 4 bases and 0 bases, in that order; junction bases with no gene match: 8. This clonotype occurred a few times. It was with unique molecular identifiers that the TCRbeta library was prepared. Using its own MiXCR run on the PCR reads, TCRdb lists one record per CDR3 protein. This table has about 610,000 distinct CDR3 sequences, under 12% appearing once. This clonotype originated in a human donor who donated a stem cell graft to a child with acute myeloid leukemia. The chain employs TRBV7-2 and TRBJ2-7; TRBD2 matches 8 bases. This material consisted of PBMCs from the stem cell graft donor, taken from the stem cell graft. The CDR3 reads CASSSTSGSDSYEQYF. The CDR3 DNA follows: TGTGCCAGCAGCTCTACGAGCGGGAGTGACTCCTACGAGCAGTACTTC.